A single sample is the source of the 23 T cell receptor beta chains below, sequenced in a study of type 1 regulatory T cells. TCRdb redid the calling of the reads with MiXCR, one entry per CDR3 protein. Of about 67,000 distinct CDR3 sequences listed, 45% to 50% were seen once; the top ten hold about 2%. Antigens of these TCRs are unknown. What was sequenced was cultured non-Tr1 T cells, either the whole culture or a sorted T cell fraction (not recorded which). The receptor set was obtained from a human donor in good health.

This chain uses TRBV20-1 with TRBJ2-7, with a possible D match to TRBD1 (5 bases). V lost 3 bases, J lost 2 bases, and 11 bases lay in between. Germline values: CDR1 DFQATT, CDR2 SNEGSKA (reference sequence). The CDR3 is 13 residues long. The CDR3 spells CSARTVSTYEQYF. The CDR3, as DNA: TGCAGTGCTAGGACAGTATCCACCTACGAGCAGTACTTC.

The rearrangement links TRBV5-1 to TRBJ2-5; D is unresolved. Germline CDR1 SGHRS, CDR2 YFSETQ. This CDR3 contains 14 residues. Trimming removed 0 bases from V and 7 bases from J, with 13 bases in between. CDR3 nucleotide sequence: TGCGCCAGCAGCTTGGGTCAGCTTGGCGGGACCCAGTACTTC. Amino acids: CASSLGQLGGTQYF.

This chain connects TRBV12-3 or TRBV12-4 to TRBJ1-5; D uncertain. The CDR3 sequence is 14 residues long. The ends were cut back, 6 bases at V and 3 bases at J, with 12 bases in the middle. CDR3 nucleotides: TGTGCCAGCAGCGACACGAATGTCAATCAGCCCCAGCATTTT. It encodes CASSDTNVNQPQHF.

The chain has TRBV6-2 or TRBV6-3 and TRBJ1-1; D is unresolved. This CDR3 is built from 12 residues. V was pared by 0 bases and J by 7 bases, with 6 bases between. The germline V gene encodes CDR1 MNHEY and CDR2 SVGEGT. Here the CDR3 reads CASSYSRFEAFF. CDR3 nucleotides: TGTGCCAGCAGTTACTCGAGATTTGAAGCTTTCTTT.

The chain carries TRBV7-2 and TRBJ2-2; D is uncertain. Germline V lookup: CDR1 SGHTA, CDR2 FQGNSA. The CDR3 runs to 15 residues. Between the trimmed V and J ends, which lost 0 bases and 0 bases, there was a span of 5 bases. The CDR3 spells CASSLAGTNTGELFF. The CDR3 nucleotides read TGTGCCAGCAGCTTAGCCGGAACGAACACCGGGGAGCTGTTTTTT.

The chain joins TRBV29-1 to TRBJ1-3; D not resolved. Trimming stripped 6 bases from V and 0 bases from J, with 9 bases between. CDR1 and CDR2 from the germline V gene are SQVTM and ANQGSEA. CDR3 size: 13 residues. The CDR3 here is CSVLVSSGNTIYF. In DNA form, the CDR3 reads TGCAGCGTCCTGGTGTCCTCTGGAAACACCATATATTTT.

This clonotype showed up just a few times. J is TRBJ2-7 and V is TRBV7-2; no clear D. The CDR3 runs 13 residues. Germline CDR1 reads SGHTA; CDR2 reads FQGNSA. Trimming left V 1 base short and J 4 bases short, with 8 bases between. CDR3 in amino acids: CASSLVNLYEQYF. The DNA for the CDR3 is TGTGCCAGCAGCTTAGTAAACTTGTACGAGCAGTACTTC.

As for this clonotype: The junction does not match germline at one end; this may be a read error. The chain couples TRBV7-9 to TRBJ2-2, with TRBD1 matching 8 bases. From germline, CDR1 is SEHNR and CDR2 FQNEAQ (reference sequence). The length of the CDR3 is 16 residues. The CDR3 loop is CASSSRDRGDTGELFF. The CDR3 nucleotides are TGTGCCAGCAGCTCCCGCGACAGGGGAGACACCGGAGAGCTGTTTTTT.

The chain joins TRBV5-4 to TRBJ2-5; 14 nucleotides align to TRBD2. The CDR3 contains 16 residues. Germline CDR1 is SGHNT and CDR2 is YYREEE (reference sequence). V lost 0 bases to trimming and J lost 9 bases; unmatched junction nucleotides: 7. In nucleotides, the CDR3 is TGTGCCAGCAGCTTGGGCGGGACTAGCGGGGGTGAGGCCCAGTACTTC. Translated, it gives CASSLGGTSGGEAQYF.

This clonotype was detected a few times. The chain is built from TRBV20-1 and TRBJ2-3; 8 bases are a match to TRBD1. Germline V gives CDR1 DFQATT, CDR2 SNEGSKA (reference sequence). V shed 5 bases and J 2 bases; nucleotides not matched to a gene: 12. The CDR3 covers 16 residues. DNA for the CDR3: TGCAGTGCTGACAGAGTGACAGGGGCCCACACAGATACGCAGTATTTT. Translation: CSADRVTGAHTDTQYF.

The chain uses TRBV4-1 and TRBJ2-7; D might be TRBD1 (6 bases). Per germline, CDR1 MGHRA and CDR2 YSYEKL. Trimming left V 3 bases short and J 0 bases short, with 12 bases between. This CDR3 contains 15 residues. As DNA, the CDR3 is TGCGCCAGCAGCCAGACAGGATCCAGCTCCTACGAGCAGTACTTC. Its protein is CASSQTGSSSYEQYF.

The V gene is TRBV20-1, the J gene TRBJ2-7; the match to TRBD2 covers 11 bases. Germline V gene sequence: CDR1 DFQATT, CDR2 SNEGSKA (reference sequence). V shed 5 bases, J shed 4 bases, and the junction held 10 bases outside the gene matches. The length of the CDR3 is 15 residues. The CDR3: CSAHTTSGMGYEQYF. DNA for the CDR3: TGCAGTGCTCATACGACTAGCGGGATGGGGTACGAGCAGTACTTC.

This clonotype was observed a few times. The V gene is TRBV12-3 or TRBV12-4, the J gene TRBJ1-1; TRBD1 aligns across 7 bases. With 6 bases clipped from V and 1 base from J, the junction kept 8 bases outside the gene matches. The length of the CDR3 is 15 residues. The CDR3 here is CASSLQGWENTEAFF. The CDR3 nucleotides are TGTGCCAGCAGCTTACAGGGGTGGGAGAACACTGAAGCTTTCTTT.

V usage is TRBV5-5 and J usage is TRBJ1-5; D not resolved. Trimming removed 0 bases from V and 6 bases from J, with 10 bases in between. There are 14 residues in the CDR3. From germline, CDR1 is SGHKS and CDR2 YYEKEE (reference sequence). The CDR3 DNA reads as TGTGCCAGCAGCTTGGTGGGTTCCGGTCAGCCCCAGCATTTT. Amino acid sequence: CASSLVGSGQPQHF.

With regard to this clonotype: The germline gene is not matched at one end of the junction; a read error may be the cause. This sequence joins TRBV2 and TRBJ1-1, with 8 positions matching TRBD1. Germline-derived CDR1 and CDR2 are SNHLY and FYNNEI. The CDR3 is made up of 13 amino acids. For the CDR3, the DNA is TGTGCCAGCCATGAGGACAGGGACACTAAAGCTTTCTTT. It is translated as CASHEDRDTKAFF.

This clonotype has just a few counts. V gene TRBV7-2 combines with J gene TRBJ1-2; unclear D gene. Germline CDR1 reads SGHTA; CDR2 reads FQGNSA. The CDR3 is 13 amino acids. V was trimmed by 1 base and J by 3 bases, leaving 6 bases between them. CDR3 protein: CASSLGPDYGYTF. In DNA form, the CDR3 reads TGTGCCAGCAGCTTAGGTCCAGACTATGGCTACACCTTC.

The chain combines TRBV7-8 with TRBJ2-2; D is undetermined. The germline V gene has CDR1 SGHVS and CDR2 FQNEAQ. Between the trimmed V and J ends, which lost 2 bases and 0 bases, there was a span of 10 bases. The CDR3 runs to 16 residues. The CDR3 bases are TGTGCCAGCAGCTTAAACTCGGCCTCGAACACCGGGGAGCTGTTTTTT. It specifies CASSLNSASNTGELFF. The full variable domain, completed using reference TRBV7-8 and TRBJ2-2, is GAGVSQSPRYKVAKRGQDVALRCDPISGHVSLFWYQQALGQGPEFLTYFQNEAQLDKSGLPSDRFFAERPEGSVSTLKIQRTQQEDSAVYLCASSLNSASNTGELFFGEGSRLTVL.

This clonotype qualifies as medium-sized. The chain uses TRBV12-3 or TRBV12-4 and TRBJ1-1, with unresolved D. The CDR3 runs 14 residues. With 3 bases removed from V and 0 bases from J, the gap between germline ends came to 8 bases. The CDR3 region has the DNA TGTGCCAGCAGTTTTGGACGGCTGAACACTGAAGCTTTCTTT. This gives the protein CASSFGRLNTEAFF.

This clonotype was seen at least ten times. The V call is TRBV7-2, the J call TRBJ2-3; D may be TRBD1 (5 bases). V was clipped by 5 bases and J by 4 bases, with 13 bases between them. The CDR3 consists of 14 residues. Germline V gene data show CDR1 as SGHTA and CDR2 as FQGNSA. Written as DNA, the CDR3 is TGTGCCAGCAGCGCCCGTTGGGGCGCAGATACGCAGTATTTT. Amino acid sequence: CASSARWGADTQYF.

There are a few counts of this clonotype. The chain uses TRBV5-1 and TRBJ1-5; TRBD1 matches at 7 bases. V was pared by 0 bases and J by 5 bases, with 2 bases of the junction left unmatched. CDR3 length equals 14 residues. Germline-derived CDR1 and CDR2 are SGHRS and YFSETQ. CDR3 sequence: CASSLDRGDQPQHF. The CDR3 bases are TGCGCCAGCAGCTTGGACAGGGGTGATCAGCCCCAGCATTTT.

This clonotype was counted between two and nine times. CDR3 sequence: CASSGQGRQYF. The CDR3 nucleotides are TGCGCCAGCAGCGGACAGGGGAGGCAGTACTTC. The rearrangement links TRBV5-1 to TRBJ2-7; TRBD1 matches 9 bases. V gave up 4 bases and J gave up 9 bases; unmatched junction bases: 2. In germline, CDR1 is SGHRS, CDR2 YFSETQ. This CDR3 has 11 residues.

Judged by abundance, this clonotype is medium-sized. The chain combines TRBV12-3 or TRBV12-4 with TRBJ1-1; the D gene is possibly TRBD1 (5 bases). The ends were cut back, 5 bases at V and 9 bases at J, with 13 bases in the middle. The CDR3 totals 12 residues. The CDR3: CASSPPGTQAFF. DNA for the CDR3: TGTGCCAGCAGTCCCCCCGGGACGCAAGCTTTCTTT.

This clonotype has a handful of counts. V gene TRBV4-2 combines with J gene TRBJ1-5, with D unresolved. The CDR3 is 15 amino acids. Trimming pared 1 base from V and 2 bases from J, leaving 9 bases between. Germline V gene sequence: CDR1 LGHNA, CDR2 YNFKEQ. The CDR3 DNA follows: TGTGCCAGCAGCCAAGGGGTGAGTGGCAATCAGCCCCAGCATTTT. Protein: CASSQGVSGNQPQHF.